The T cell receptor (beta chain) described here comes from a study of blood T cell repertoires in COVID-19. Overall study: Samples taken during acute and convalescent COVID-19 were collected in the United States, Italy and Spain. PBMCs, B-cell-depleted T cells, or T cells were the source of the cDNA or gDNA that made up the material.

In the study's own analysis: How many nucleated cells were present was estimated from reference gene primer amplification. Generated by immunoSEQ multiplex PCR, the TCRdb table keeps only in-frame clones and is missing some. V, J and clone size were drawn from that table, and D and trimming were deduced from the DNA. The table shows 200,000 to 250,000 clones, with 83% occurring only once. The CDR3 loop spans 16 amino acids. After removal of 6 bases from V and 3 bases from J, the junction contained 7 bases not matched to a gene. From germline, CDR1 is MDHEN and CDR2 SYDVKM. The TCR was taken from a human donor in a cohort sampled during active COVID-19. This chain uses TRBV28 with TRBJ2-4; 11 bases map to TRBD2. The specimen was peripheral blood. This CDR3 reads CASSLTSGESKNIQYF. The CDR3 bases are TGTGCCAGCAGCTTGACTAGCGGGGAGAGCAAAAACATTCAGTACTTC.